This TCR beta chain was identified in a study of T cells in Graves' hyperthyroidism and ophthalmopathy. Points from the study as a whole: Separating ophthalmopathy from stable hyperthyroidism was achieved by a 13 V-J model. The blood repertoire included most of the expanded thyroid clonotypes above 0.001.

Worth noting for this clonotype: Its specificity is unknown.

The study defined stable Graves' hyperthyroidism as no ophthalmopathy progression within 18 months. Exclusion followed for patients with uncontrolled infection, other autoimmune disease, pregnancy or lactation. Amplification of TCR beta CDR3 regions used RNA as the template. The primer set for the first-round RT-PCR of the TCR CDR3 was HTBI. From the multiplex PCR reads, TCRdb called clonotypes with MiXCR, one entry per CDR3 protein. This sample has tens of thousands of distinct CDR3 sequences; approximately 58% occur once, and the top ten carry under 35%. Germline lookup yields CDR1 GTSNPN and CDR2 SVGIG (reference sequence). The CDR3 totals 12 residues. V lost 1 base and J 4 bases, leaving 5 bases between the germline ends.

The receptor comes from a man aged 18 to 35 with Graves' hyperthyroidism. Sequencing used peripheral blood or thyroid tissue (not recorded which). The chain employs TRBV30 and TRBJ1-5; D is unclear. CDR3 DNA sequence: TGTGCCTGGAGTGACGGTAATCAGCCCCAGCATTTT. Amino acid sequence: CAWSDGNQPQHF. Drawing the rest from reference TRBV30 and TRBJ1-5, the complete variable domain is SQTIHQWPATLVQPVGSPLSLECTVEGTSNPNLYWYRQAAGRGLQLLFYSVGIGQISSEVPQNLSASRPQDRQFILSSKKLLLSDSGFYLCAWSDGNQPQHFGDGTRLSIL.